This T cell receptor beta chain was found in a study of T cells after yellow fever vaccination. Study-level information: Preparing low-cell-number fractions relied on SMART-Seq v4 Ultra Low Input. Regarding the study as a whole: Abundant clonotypes from the bulk population could have been carried over as contaminants into FACS-sorted repertoires. The study found a weaker secondary response that peaked faster, day 5 versus 15.

MiXCR, run by TCRdb on the 5' RACE reads, gives a single entry per CDR3 protein. The sample lists 200,000 to 300,000 distinct CDR3 sequences; more than 3.5% were seen once. This clonotype has a count of ten or more. Its specificity is unknown. The sequence came from a young man who received the YFV17D yellow fever vaccine. This sample comprised PBMCs, obtained 15 days after the yellow fever booster vaccination.

The CDR3 DNA follows: TGCAGCGTTGAACCTAACACAGATACGCAGTATTTT. Its protein is CSVEPNTDTQYF. The chain recombines TRBV29-1 with TRBJ2-3; D is unresolved. Germline lookup yields CDR1 SQVTM and CDR2 ANQGSEA. The length of the CDR3 is 12 residues. V was cut by 2 bases and J by 2 bases, with 5 bases left in between.